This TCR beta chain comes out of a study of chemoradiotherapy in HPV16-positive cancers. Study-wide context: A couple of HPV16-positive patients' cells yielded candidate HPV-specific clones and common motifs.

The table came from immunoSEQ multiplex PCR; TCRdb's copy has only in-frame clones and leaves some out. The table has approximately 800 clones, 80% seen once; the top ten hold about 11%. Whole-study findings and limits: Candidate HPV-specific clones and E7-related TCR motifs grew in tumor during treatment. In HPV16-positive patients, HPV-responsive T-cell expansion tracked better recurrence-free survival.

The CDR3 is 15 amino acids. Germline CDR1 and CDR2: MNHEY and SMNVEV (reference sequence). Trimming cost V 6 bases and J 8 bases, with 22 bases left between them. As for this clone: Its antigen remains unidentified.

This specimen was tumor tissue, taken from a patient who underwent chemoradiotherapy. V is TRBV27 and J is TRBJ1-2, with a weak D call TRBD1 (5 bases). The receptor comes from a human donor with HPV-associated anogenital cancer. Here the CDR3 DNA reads TGTGCCAGCAGCTTTTCCCTCTCAGGGCCCTTGGGCTACACCTTC. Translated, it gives CASSFSLSGPLGYTF.